Below are 22 T cell receptor beta chains sequenced from a single sample in a study of sequential checkpoint blockade in melanoma. Sample treatment: randomized to nivolumab then ipilimumab (arm A) or the reverse (arm B). Libraries were prepared by immunoSEQ multiplex PCR; TCRdb keeps only in-frame clonotypes and omits some of them. The sample holds about 17,000 clones; 72% are singletons and the top ten take roughly a fifth. The sample here was CD8+ T cells sorted from blood (inferred from file names), taken from a patient given nivolumab and ipilimumab in sequence. Receptor source: a human donor with melanoma.

V is TRBV27 and J is TRBJ1-1; D is perhaps TRBD1 (6 bases). This CDR3 is 14 amino acids long. The V end lost 6 bases, the J end lost 4 bases, and 15 bases lay between the germline ends. Germline V gives CDR1 MNHEY, CDR2 SMNVEV (reference sequence). The CDR3 sequence is CASSWGGALTEAFF. The DNA for the CDR3 is TGTGCCAGCAGCTGGGGGGGGGCTCTCACTGAAGCTTTCTTT.

V is TRBV5-8 and J is TRBJ2-5; tentative D call: TRBD1 (6 bases). Deletions cut 2 bases from V and 1 base from J, with 12 bases between. The CDR3 spans 15 residues. Germline V gene data show CDR1 as SGHTS and CDR2 as YDEGEE. DNA for the CDR3: TGTGCCAGCAGCTTTGGACAGAAGACCCAAGAGACCCAGTACTTC. Amino acids: CASSFGQKTQETQYF.

The rearrangement links TRBV7-9 to TRBJ2-7; 8 bases are shared with TRBD1. This CDR3 spans 15 amino acids. The ends lost 8 bases at V and 2 bases at J; junction bases unmatched: 11. Germline V gene sequence: CDR1 SEHNR, CDR2 FQNEAQ (reference sequence). This CDR3 is CASFGQGPPAYEQYF. In DNA form, the CDR3 reads TGTGCCAGCTTTGGACAGGGACCCCCTGCCTACGAGCAGTACTTC.

V usage is TRBV27 and J usage is TRBJ1-5; TRBD1 aligns across 9 bases. V trimming: 6 bases; J trimming: 7 bases; junction bases outside the gene matches: 10. The length of the CDR3 is 15 residues. In germline, CDR1 is MNHEY, CDR2 SMNVEV (reference sequence). CDR3: CASSYSGTGSQPQHF. DNA for the CDR3: TGTGCCAGCAGCTACTCCGGGACAGGGTCGCAGCCCCAGCATTTT.

This chain joins TRBV7-9 and TRBJ2-5; possibly TRBD1 for D (6 bases). The DNA end lines up better with TRBJ2-7; the J call may be wrong. Germline CDR1 reads SEHNR; CDR2 reads FQNEAQ (reference sequence). The CDR3 extends over 12 amino acids. CDR3 DNA: TGTGCCAGCTTTCGCAGGGGAGACGAGCAGTACTTC. This gives the protein CASFRRGDEQYF.

This chain connects TRBV7-8 to TRBJ1-5; D is ambiguous. Germline V gene lookup returns CDR1 SGHVS and CDR2 FQNEAQ. The V end lost 1 base, the J end lost 3 bases, and 13 bases lay between the germline ends. CDR3 length: 16 amino acids. This chain's CDR3 is CASSLGRGDPNQPQHF. DNA for the CDR3: TGTGCCAGCAGCTTAGGACGGGGAGATCCCAATCAGCCCCAGCATTTT.

This clone is deemed large (0.1 to 1%). The CDR3 spells CASSFLERRNSPLHF. CDR3 DNA sequence: TGTGCCAGCAGCTTTCTGGAGCGACGAAATTCACCCCTCCACTTT. The chain is built from TRBV7-9 and TRBJ1-6, with no clear D. This CDR3 is built from 15 residues. Germline-derived CDR1 and CDR2 are SEHNR and FQNEAQ (reference sequence). V lost 3 bases and J lost 7, with 13 bases in between.

The chain joins TRBV5-6 to TRBJ2-1; a weak D match, TRBD2 (7 bases). The germline V gene encodes CDR1 SGHDT and CDR2 YYEEEE. The CDR3 is 13 residues long. The V gene lost 3 bases and the J gene lost 10 bases, with 14 bases spanning the gap. Here the CDR3 reads CASSWGGGKEQFF. The CDR3 DNA reads as TGTGCCAGCAGCTGGGGAGGGGGGAAGGAGCAGTTCTTC.

This chain joins TRBV15 and TRBJ2-7; 11 bases line up with TRBD1. V was clipped by 0 bases and J by 7 bases; unmatched bases: 8. CDR3 size: 16 residues. CDR1 is LNHNV, CDR2 YYDKDF, per germline (reference sequence). The DNA for the CDR3 is TGTGCCACCAGCAGAGATTTTGGACAGGGGGCCGATGAGCAGTACTTC. It translates to CATSRDFGQGADEQYF. Supplemented by reference TRBV15 and TRBJ2-7, the full variable domain reads DAMVIQNPRYQVTQFGKPVTLSCSQTLNHNVMYWYQQKSSQAPKLLFHYYDKDFNNEADTPDNFQSRRPNTSFCFLDIRSPGLGDTAMYLCATSRDFGQGADEQYFGPGTRLTVT.

The chain combines TRBV7-3 with TRBJ2-3; 8 nucleotides line up with TRBD1. Germline V CDR1 and CDR2: SGHTA, FQGTGA. This CDR3 region has 14 residues. Trimming removed 4 bases from V and 4 bases from J; junction bases left unmatched: 4. CDR3 loop: CASSSTGGADTQYF. CDR3 sequence (DNA): TGTGCCAGCAGCTCAACAGGGGGAGCAGATACGCAGTATTTT.

The CDR3 nucleotides read TGTGCCTGGAGGGGAACAGGGACCCACTATGGCTACACCTTC. Translated, it gives CAWRGTGTHYGYTF. The genes are TRBV30 and TRBJ1-2; the D gene is possibly TRBD1 (6 bases). The V gene lost 3 bases and the J gene lost 3 bases, with 14 bases spanning the gap. The length of the CDR3 is 14 residues. The germline CDR1 and CDR2 sequences are GTSNPN and SVGIG (reference sequence). The full variable domain, in which reference TRBV30 and TRBJ1-2 provide the parts outside the CDR3, is SQTIHQWPATLVQPVGSPLSLECTVEGTSNPNLYWYRQAAGRGLQLLFYSVGIGQISSEVPQNLSASRPQDRQFILSSKKLLLSDSGFYLCAWRGTGTHYGYTFGSGTRLTVV.

The chain recombines TRBV23-1 with TRBJ2-5; weak D call: TRBD2 (6 bases). TRBV23-1 is treated as an ORF (open reading frame) with a function not yet certain. Trimming took off 2 bases at V and 0 bases at J, with 7 bases between the two ends. There are 14 residues in the CDR3. CDR3 bases: TGCGCCAGCAGTCAACTAGCGTACCAAGAGACCCAGTACTTC. Translating gives CASSQLAYQETQYF.

As to this clone: An end of the junction does not agree with germline; a read error may underlie this. This chain uses TRBV5-6 with TRBJ2-7, with D perhaps matching TRBD1 (6 bases). The V gene's germline CDR1 is SGHDT and CDR2 YYEEEE. The CDR3 is 14 residues long. DNA of the CDR3: TGTGCCAGCAGCCAGCCCGGGACATACGCTATTCTCAACTTC. Translating it yields CASSQPGTYAILNF.

Turning to this clone: Mismatch with germline at one junction end may stem from a read error. The rearrangement joins TRBV11-3 to TRBJ2-1; D is perhaps TRBD1 (6 bases). The CDR3 extends over 15 amino acids. Germline V lookup: CDR1 SGHNT, CDR2 YENEEA. In nucleotides, the CDR3 is TGTGCCAGCACCTTAGGGCCAGGGGAGTACAATGAGCAGTTCTTC. Translating it yields CASTLGPGEYNEQFF.

The chain employs TRBV14 and TRBJ1-3, with TRBD1 matching 7 bases. V lost 6 bases, J lost 0 bases, and 11 bases stayed unmatched. Germline lookup yields CDR1 SGHDN and CDR2 FVKESK. This CDR3 is 17 amino acids long. DNA of the CDR3: TGTGCCAGCAGTCCACGAAGGGGGCTGAGCTCTGGAAACACCATATATTTT. It translates to CASSPRRGLSSGNTIYF.

Only a few counts were recorded for this clone. The CDR3 region is CASSFSGLAAYEQYF. CDR3 DNA: TGTGCCAGCAGCTTCTCCGGACTAGCGGCCTACGAGCAGTACTTC. The chain combines TRBV7-2 with TRBJ2-7, with 10 bases that match TRBD2. After removal of 3 bases from V and 2 bases from J, the junction contained 4 bases not matched to a gene. The CDR3 consists of 15 residues. CDR1 is SGHTA, CDR2 FQGNSA, per germline.

The chain has TRBV29-1 and TRBJ2-7; D gene ambiguous. The germline V gene encodes CDR1 SQVTM and CDR2 ANQGSEA. V was clipped by 0 bases and J by 5 bases, with 8 bases between them. This CDR3 has 12 amino acids. CDR3 bases: TGCAGCGTTGAAGAGTTCCCCGACGAGCAGTACTTC. This translates into CSVEEFPDEQYF.

The CDR3 is CASSLSGGASQETQYF. The CDR3 nucleotides are TGCGCCAGCAGCCTTTCCGGGGGGGCTTCGCAAGAGACCCAGTACTTC. This rearrangement joins TRBV4-1 to TRBJ2-5; 8 nucleotides match TRBD2. With 4 bases clipped from V and 2 bases from J, the junction kept 9 bases outside the gene matches. Per the germline V gene, CDR1 is MGHRA and CDR2 is YSYEKL. The length of the CDR3 is 16 residues.

V and J are TRBV7-6 and TRBJ2-7; 9 nucleotides line up with TRBD2. Trimming cost V 0 bases and J 3 bases; bases outside gene matches: 18. The CDR3 has 20 amino acids. Germline V gene data show CDR1 as SGHVS and CDR2 as FNYEAQ. The chain's CDR3 is CASSLAGSGGLPRSFYEQYF. As DNA, the CDR3 is TGTGCCAGCAGCTTAGCCGGAAGCGGGGGGCTACCTAGAAGCTTCTACGAGCAGTACTTC.

About this clone: Given a far larger clone just one base away, this is likely a sequencing read error. The rearrangement joins TRBV27 to TRBJ2-7; 7 bases match TRBD2. This CDR3 is built from 14 residues. CDR1 MNHEY and CDR2 SMNVEV come from the germline V gene (reference sequence). The DNA of the CDR3 is TGTGCCTGCAGTTTAGGCGGGGGAAGCTACGAGCAGTACTTC. This gives the protein CACSLGGGSYEQYF.

This clone was observed a single time. V usage is TRBV7-9 and J usage is TRBJ1-6; 9 positions agree with TRBD1. With V trimmed by 3 bases and J by 7 bases, 4 bases remained unmatched. The CDR3 covers 15 residues. Looked up from germline, CDR1 is SEHNR and CDR2 is FQNEAQ (reference sequence). The chain's CDR3 is CASSLGTGPNSPLHF. CDR3 DNA: TGTGCCAGCAGCTTGGGGACAGGGCCGAATTCACCCCTCCACTTT.

This chain uses TRBV29-1 with TRBJ2-7; D is uncertain. The V gene lost 0 bases and the J gene lost 0 bases, with 6 bases spanning the gap. The CDR3 runs 13 residues. The germline V gene has CDR1 SQVTM and CDR2 ANQGSEA. This CDR3 reads CSVEESNSYEQYF. CDR3 sequence (DNA): TGCAGCGTTGAAGAGTCCAACTCCTACGAGCAGTACTTC.